This T cell receptor beta chain came from a study of blood T cell repertoires in COVID-19. Seattle's enrolled individuals joined amid active infection and were then monitored longitudinally. As handled by the study authors: Reference gene primer amplification gave nucleated cell count estimates. The method was immunoSEQ multiplex PCR; TCRdb's version includes in-frame clones alone and lacks a portion of them. The V and J calls and clone size are taken from that table; D and trimming were inferred from the DNA. The repertoire holds around 140,000 clones, 84% seen once, with around 9.5% in the top ten. With V trimmed by 3 bases and J by 0 bases, 5 bases remained unmatched. The germline V gene has CDR1 SGHTS and CDR2 YDEGEE. This CDR3 is 15 amino acids long.

The sequence came from a man younger than 40 with COVID-19, enrolled during active disease. Sequencing was performed on peripheral blood. The chain is built from TRBV5-8 and TRBJ1-2; 7 nucleotides agree with TRBD1. In DNA form, the CDR3 reads TGTGCCAGCAGCTCGGACAGGATAACTAACTATGGCTACACCTTC. Amino acid sequence: CASSSDRITNYGYTF.